These T cell receptor beta chains were read from a single sample in a study of blood T cell repertoires in COVID-19. Sequenced by immunoSEQ multiplex PCR; TCRdb stores in-frame clones only, minus some. The sample has fewer than 300,000 clones, more than 65% seen once. The sample consisted of peripheral blood. The receptors come from a woman younger than 30 with acute or convalescent COVID-19. Each CDR3 is given with its conserved first and last residue. The D gene is left open where the match is weak. Size is stated for part of the rows, as once, few or many counts, or as a class when the clone is expanded.

D gene	V gene	clone size	J gene	CDR3 protein	CDR3 DNA
NA	TRBV13	NA	TRBJ1-2	CASSLEGRTRSYGYTF	TGTGCCAGCAGCTTAGAAGGTCGGACACGATCCTATGGCTACACCTTC
NA	TRBV11-2	NA	TRBJ2-7	CASSLIYVEGIYEQYF	TGTGCCAGCAGCTTAATCTACGTGGAGGGGATATACGAGCAGTACTTC
TRBD1	TRBV11-2	NA	TRBJ1-2	CASSKQGDWGYTF	TGTGCCAGCAGCAAACAGGGGGACTGGGGCTACACCTTC
TRBD2	TRBV14	NA	TRBJ2-7	CASSQGASGTSGGNSYEQYF	TGTGCCAGCAGCCAAGGCGCGTCCGGGACTAGCGGGGGGAACTCCTACGAGCAGTACTTC
TRBD2	TRBV7-9	NA	TRBJ2-1	CASSFLRSGAYNEQFF	TGTGCCAGCAGCTTTCTGCGTAGCGGGGCCTACAATGAGCAGTTCTTC
NA	TRBV28	NA	TRBJ2-3	CATEVNPGADTQYF	TGTGCCACCGAGGTGAACCCGGGGGCAGATACGCAGTATTTT
NA	TRBV12-5	NA	TRBJ2-1	CASGLDGDNEQFF	TGTGCTAGTGGTTTGGACGGAGACAATGAGCAGTTCTTC
NA	TRBV5-6	NA	TRBJ1-2	CASSLGASPNYGYTF	TGTGCCAGCAGCTTGGGGGCAAGCCCTAACTATGGCTACACCTTC
TRBD2	TRBV11-2	once	TRBJ2-7	CASSSSGRAGYEQYF	TGTGCCAGCAGCTCCAGCGGGAGGGCCGGGTACGAGCAGTACTTC
TRBD1	TRBV11-2	NA	TRBJ2-7	CASSLRQGPNEQYF	TGTGCCAGCAGCCTCAGACAGGGTCCGAACGAGCAGTACTTC
TRBD1	TRBV7-9	once	TRBJ2-7	CASSGDRPSTYEQYF	TGTGCCAGCAGCGGGGACAGGCCCTCTACCTACGAGCAGTACTTC
NA	TRBV28	NA	TRBJ1-2	CASSSFPTNYGYTF	TGTGCCAGCAGTTCATTCCCTACTAACTATGGCTACACCTTC
NA	TRBV6-2/TRBV6-3	NA	TRBJ1-5	CASSVNPEHQPQHF	TGTGCCAGCAGTGTCAACCCGGAGCACCAGCCCCAGCATTTT